These 23 T cell receptor beta chains were sequenced from one sample in a study of blood T cell repertoires in COVID-19. Method: immunoSEQ multiplex PCR; TCRdb's copy keeps in-frame clones and lacks some. The profile shows hundreds of thousands of clones, over 75% of them singletons. The sample comprised PBMCs or T cells enriched from blood (not recorded which). These receptors were collected from a woman aged 35 to 49 with acute COVID-19.

This clone is labeled as medium-sized. This chain connects TRBV2 to TRBJ2-1; weak D call: TRBD1 (6 bases). CDR1 and CDR2 from the germline V gene are SNHLY and FYNNEI. V lost 4 bases, J lost 9 bases, and 13 bases lay in between. The CDR3 is 13 residues long. Here the CDR3 DNA reads TGTGCCAGCAGTGTTACAGGGAACGGTGAGCAGTTCTTC. Its protein is CASSVTGNGEQFF.

The rearrangement links TRBV7-9 to TRBJ1-6; 7 bases are shared with TRBD1. Per the germline V gene, CDR1 is SEHNR and CDR2 is FQNEAQ (reference sequence). V lost 5 bases and J lost 6; bases outside the gene matches: 7. CDR3 size: 15 residues. CDR3 coding DNA: TGTGCCAGCAGCGAAACAGGGGTCAGTAATTCACCCCTCCACTTT. Its translation: CASSETGVSNSPLHF.

This clone was observed once. The rearrangement links TRBV5-4 to TRBJ2-5; TRBD2 matches 12 bases. V was clipped by 5 bases and J by 1 base; unmatched bases: 6. The germline V gene encodes CDR1 SGHNT and CDR2 YYREEE (reference sequence). The CDR3 covers 16 residues. This chain's CDR3 is CASSYQGLAGQETQYF. CDR3 coding DNA: TGTGCCAGCAGTTATCAGGGACTAGCGGGCCAAGAGACCCAGTACTTC.

The chain recombines TRBV2 with TRBJ2-1, with 9 bases matching TRBD1. This CDR3 region has 15 residues. In germline, CDR1 is SNHLY, CDR2 FYNNEI. Germline trimming cut 5 bases from V and 1 base from J; bases unmatched to any gene: 3. CDR3 sequence (DNA): TGTGCCAGCAGTACGGACAGGGGATCCTACAATGAGCAGTTCTTC. It specifies CASSTDRGSYNEQFF.

The rearrangement links TRBV6-1 to TRBJ1-5; weak D call: TRBD1 (5 bases). Germline CDR1 is MNHNS and CDR2 is SASEGT. V lost 2 bases and J lost 1, with 12 bases in between. CDR3 length equals 16 residues. DNA for the CDR3: TGTGCCAGCAGTGAACTGTTGACAGTAAGCAATCAGCCCCAGCATTTT. Its protein is CASSELLTVSNQPQHF.

V gene TRBV6-1 combines with J gene TRBJ1-2; D gene unclear. V gave up 1 base and J gave up 7 bases, with 16 bases separating them. The germline CDR1 and CDR2 sequences are MNHNS and SASEGT. This CDR3 is built from 15 residues. CDR3 sequence: CASSEGWRTIAGYTF. The DNA for the CDR3 is TGTGCCAGCAGTGAAGGGTGGAGAACGATCGCTGGCTACACCTTC.

The chain joins TRBV18 to TRBJ1-2, with TRBD1 matching over 7 bases. V shed 1 base, J shed 4 bases, and the junction held 15 bases outside the gene matches. The CDR3 is made up of 18 amino acids. Germline assignment: CDR1 KGHSH and CDR2 LQKENI. The CDR3 DNA reads TGTGCCAGCTCACCACTAGAAACCCCAGACAGGGTCGGCTATGGCTACACCTTC. Translation: CASSPLETPDRVGYGYTF.

The chain joins TRBV27 to TRBJ1-1; 10 bases align to TRBD1. V was pared by 4 bases and J by 2 bases, with 7 bases of the junction left unmatched. Germline CDR1 reads MNHEY; CDR2 reads SMNVEV (reference sequence). This CDR3 is built from 16 residues. The CDR3 here is CASSSLDRGLNTEAFF. The CDR3 region has the DNA TGTGCCAGCAGTTCACTCGACAGGGGGCTAAACACTGAAGCTTTCTTT.

This chain joins TRBV19 and TRBJ1-5; 10 nucleotides match TRBD1. In germline, CDR1 is LNHDA, CDR2 SQIVND (reference sequence). Germline trimming cut 5 bases from V and 6 bases from J; bases unmatched to any gene: 7. The CDR3 has 15 amino acids. In nucleotides, the CDR3 is TGTGCCAGTAGTGTTCAGACAGGGGGCTTTCAGCCCCAGCATTTT. Its protein product is CASSVQTGGFQPQHF.

J is TRBJ2-4 and V is TRBV3-1 (or the pseudogene TRBV3-2); D might be TRBD2 (6 bases). The CDR3 runs 14 residues. CDR1 is LGHDT and CDR2 is YNNKEL in the germline V gene (reference sequence). Trimming stripped 2 bases from V and 8 bases from J, with 13 bases between. The CDR3: CASSQPGGGDIQYF. CDR3 DNA sequence: TGTGCCAGCAGCCAACCCGGGGGTGGGGACATTCAGTACTTC.

The genes are TRBV28 and TRBJ1-1; D not resolved. Germline loops: CDR1 MDHEN, CDR2 SYDVKM. Trimming took 6 bases from V and 2 from J, leaving 7 bases between them. The CDR3 consists of 12 residues. Here the CDR3 DNA reads TGTGCCAGCAGCCCCCTCAACACTGAAGCTTTCTTT. Amino acids: CASSPLNTEAFF.

The chain couples TRBV7-2 to TRBJ1-2; 11 bases map to TRBD1. J was trimmed by 6 bases and V by 7 bases; bases with no gene match: 4. Germline CDR1 reads SGHTA; CDR2 reads FQGNSA. This CDR3 is built from 13 residues. The CDR3 sequence: CASTRTGGDGYTF. The CDR3, as DNA: TGTGCCAGCACAAGGACAGGGGGCGATGGCTACACCTTC. The whole variable domain, remainder taken from reference TRBV7-2 and TRBJ1-2, is GAGVSQSPSNKVTEKGKDVELRCDPISGHTALYWYRQSLGQGLEFLIYFQGNSAPDKSGLPSDRFSAERTGGSVSTLTIQRTQQEDSAVYLCASTRTGGDGYTFGSGTRLTVV.

The chain recombines TRBV28 with TRBJ1-3, with D hard to call. The CDR3 loop spans 16 amino acids. Germline CDR1 and CDR2: MDHEN and SYDVKM. V shed 6 bases and J shed 0 bases, with 15 bases lying between them. This CDR3 reads CASSPPHSRSGNTIYF. Here the CDR3 DNA reads TGTGCCAGCAGCCCCCCACACAGCCGCTCTGGAAACACCATATATTTT.

This chain links TRBV29-1 with TRBJ2-6; 11 bases are shared with TRBD2. The CDR3 runs 18 residues. The J segment lost 3 bases and the V segment lost 2 bases, leaving 9 bases of the junction unmatched. Germline assignment: CDR1 SQVTM and CDR2 ANQGSEA. CDR3 amino acids: CSVERHSGGAGGANVLTF. In DNA form, the CDR3 reads TGCAGCGTTGAACGACATAGCGGGGGGGCCGGTGGGGCCAACGTCCTGACTTTC.

This clone appeared once. This chain uses TRBV7-2 with TRBJ2-5; D is perhaps TRBD1 (5 bases). The CDR3 runs to 14 residues. Germline values: CDR1 SGHTA, CDR2 FQGNSA. V was cut by 4 bases and J by 2 bases, with 11 bases left in between. CDR3 nucleotides: TGTGCCAGCAGCTGGCAGGGTCCGCAAGAGACCCAGTACTTC. Translating it yields CASSWQGPQETQYF.

This clone has just a few counts. CDR3 in DNA: TGCGCCAGCAGCCAAGATTTAGCGGAGGAAGAGTTCTTC. It encodes CASSQDLAEEEFF. The chain couples TRBV4-3 to TRBJ2-1; D may be TRBD2 (6 bases). CDR3 length: 13 residues. Trimming took 0 bases from V and 14 from J, leaving 14 bases between them. The germline V gene encodes CDR1 LGHNA and CDR2 YSLEER.

This clone was observed once. The chain couples TRBV11-3 to TRBJ2-3, with TRBD1 as a possible D gene (6 bases). The CDR3 loop spans 12 amino acids. Germline V lookup: CDR1 SGHNT, CDR2 YENEEA. V was pared by 0 bases and J by 11 bases, with 9 bases between. In nucleotides, the CDR3 is TGTGCCAGCAGCTTAGAGACAGGCAAGCAGTATTTT. Translation gives CASSLETGKQYF.

J is TRBJ2-3 and V is TRBV28; tentatively, D is TRBD1 (8 bases). Trimming pared 3 bases from V and 6 bases from J, leaving 13 bases between. The CDR3 length is 14 residues. Germline V gene data show CDR1 as MDHEN and CDR2 as SYDVKM. The DNA of the CDR3 is TGTGCCAGCAGTTTCGACAGGGGAGGGGATACGCAGTATTTT. Protein sequence: CASSFDRGGDTQYF.

V usage is TRBV20-1 and J usage is TRBJ1-2; D might be TRBD1 (5 bases). Trimming cost V 3 bases and J 8 bases, with 19 bases left between them. The V gene's germline CDR1 is DFQATT and CDR2 SNEGSKA (reference sequence). The CDR3 has 14 amino acids. The CDR3 sequence is CSASTQGGLGGYTF. CDR3 sequence (DNA): TGCAGTGCTAGTACTCAGGGAGGATTAGGGGGCTACACCTTC.

The chain recombines TRBV5-1 with TRBJ1-1; possible D gene TRBD1, 6 bases. V dropped 5 bases and J dropped 1 base, with 9 bases sitting between them. This CDR3 region has 13 residues. CDR1 and CDR2 from the germline V gene are SGHRS and YFSETQ. CDR3 in DNA: TGCGCCAGCAGTTGGACAGCGAACACTGAAGCTTTCTTT. It translates to CASSWTANTEAFF.

The chain carries TRBV18 and TRBJ1-2; TRBD1 agrees at 7 bases. This CDR3 has 15 residues. Germline loops: CDR1 KGHSH, CDR2 LQKENI. V shed 6 bases, J shed 4 bases, and the junction held 11 bases outside the gene matches. The CDR3 loop is CASSPGQAVTYGYTF. Written as DNA, the CDR3 is TGTGCCAGCTCCCCCGGACAGGCGGTAACCTATGGCTACACCTTC.

The gene calls are TRBV19 and TRBJ2-7; 7 bases map to TRBD1. V lost 9 bases, J lost 2 bases, and 13 bases stayed unmatched. Per germline, CDR1 LNHDA and CDR2 SQIVND (reference sequence). The CDR3 extends over 15 amino acids. CDR3 sequence reads: CASISKTGHPYEQYF. CDR3 in DNA: TGTGCCAGCATTTCTAAGACAGGGCACCCCTACGAGCAGTACTTC. The variable domain in full, completed from reference TRBV19 and TRBJ2-7, reads DGGITQSPKYLFRKEGQNVTLSCEQNLNHDAMYWYRQDPGQGLRLIYYSQIVNDFQKGDIAEGYSVSREKKESFPLTVTSAQKNPTAFYLCASISKTGHPYEQYFGPGTRLTVT.

The V gene is TRBV18, the J gene TRBJ2-7; 7 nucleotides match TRBD2. Germline values: CDR1 KGHSH, CDR2 LQKENI. The CDR3 spans 15 residues. The J segment lost 2 bases and the V segment lost 3 bases, leaving 7 bases of the junction unmatched. The CDR3 sequence is CASSPSAGETYEQYF. The CDR3 DNA is TGTGCCAGCTCACCCTCGGCGGGAGAAACCTACGAGCAGTACTTC.